A selection of T cell receptor beta chains follows, all from one sample in a study of blood T cell repertoires in COVID-19. Method: immunoSEQ multiplex PCR; TCRdb's copy keeps in-frame clones and lacks some. Of 55,000 to 70,000 clones listed, approximately 92% were seen once; the top ten hold 5.5% to 6.5%. Source material: peripheral blood. Every receptor here comes from a human donor in a cohort sampled during active COVID-19. The CDR3 runs from the conserved cysteine through the conserved F or W. D genes are given only for firm matches. The size entry is marked missing in some rows and otherwise reads once, few, many or a size class.

TRBJ2-1 | - | - | TRBV11-3 | CASSFNKASNEQFF | TGTGCCAGCAGCTTTAATAAGGCTAGCAATGAGCAGTTCTTC
TRBJ2-7 | - | - | TRBV5-1 | CASSFATSALEQYF | TGCGCCAGCAGCTTCGCGACTAGTGCCCTCGAGCAGTACTTC
TRBJ1-2 | - | - | TRBV12-3/TRBV12-4 | CASSSEGVYGYTF | TGTGCCAGCAGTTCCGAGGGGGTTTATGGCTACACCTTC
TRBJ1-1 | TRBD1 | - | TRBV5-4 | CASSSGQGLDTEAFF | TGTGCCAGCAGCTCCGGACAGGGGTTGGACACTGAAGCTTTCTTT
TRBJ2-1 | - | - | TRBV6-6 | CASSYNRDEQFF | TGTGCCAGCAGTTACAACAGGGATGAGCAGTTCTTC
TRBJ2-7 | TRBD1 | once | TRBV30 | CAWSVNRGTEQYF | TGTGCCTGGAGTGTAAACAGGGGAACCGAGCAGTACTTC
TRBJ2-5 | TRBD1 | - | TRBV30 | CAWSVARTGGWETQYF | TGTGCCTGGAGTGTAGCCCGGACAGGGGGTTGGGAGACCCAGTACTTC
TRBJ1-1 | - | - | TRBV7-9 | CASSLRYSNTEAFF | TGTGCCAGCAGCCTTCGTTACTCGAACACTGAAGCTTTCTTT
TRBJ2-7 | TRBD2 | - | TRBV5-1 | CASSLTSGGYEQYF | TGCGCCAGCAGCTTAACCAGCGGGGGCTACGAGCAGTACTTC
TRBJ1-2 | - | - | TRBV15 | CATSREGRFGGYTF | TGTGCCACCAGCAGAGAGGGGAGGTTTGGGGGCTACACCTTC
TRBJ2-5 | - | - | TRBV9 | CASSVGAQVAETQYF | TGTGCCAGCAGCGTAGGAGCCCAGGTGGCGGAGACCCAGTACTTC
TRBJ1-4 | - | - | TRBV28 | CASSLAGQREKLFF | TGTGCCAGCAGTTTGGCGGGGCAACGTGAAAAACTGTTTTTT
TRBJ2-5 | - | - | TRBV7-9 | CASSIPAEETQYF | TGTGCCAGCAGCATCCCGGCGGAAGAGACCCAGTACTTC
TRBJ1-4 | - | - | TRBV28 | CASRGQGRVTNEKLFF | TGTGCCAGCAGGGGCCAGGGGCGTGTTACTAATGAAAAACTGTTTTTT
TRBJ1-5 | - | - | TRBV5-5 | CASTYGQPQHF | TGTGCCAGCACCTATGGTCAGCCCCAGCATTTT
TRBJ2-7 | TRBD2 | - | TRBV3-1/TRBV3-2 | CASSQRVSGRYEQYF | TGTGCCAGCAGCCAAAGGGTTAGCGGGAGATACGAGCAGTACTTC
TRBJ1-1 | - | - | TRBV19 | CASSLRFNVFGTEAFF | TGTGCCAGTAGTCTCCGCTTCAATGTTTTCGGCACTGAAGCTTTCTTT
TRBJ2-7 | TRBD1 | once | TRBV5-6 | CASSPTGGFYEQYF | TGTGCCAGCAGCCCGACAGGGGGCTTCTACGAGCAGTACTTC
TRBJ1-2 | - | - | TRBV15 | CATSRELYAGAWEGYTF | TGTGCCACCAGCAGAGAGTTATACGCAGGGGCCTGGGAGGGCTACACCTTC
TRBJ2-7 | - | - | TRBV12-5 | CASAVQGGYMVQYF | TGTGCTAGTGCCGTACAAGGGGGATATATGGTGCAGTACTTC
TRBJ1-1 | - | - | TRBV27 | CASRQTGGVEAFF | TGTGCCAGCAGGCAGACAGGTGGTGTTGAAGCTTTCTTT
TRBJ2-3 | TRBD1 | - | TRBV19 | CASSMGQVDTQYF | TGTGCCAGTAGTATGGGACAGGTAGATACGCAGTATTTT
TRBJ2-4 | TRBD1 | - | TRBV19 | CASSRTGGNIQYF | TGTGCCAGTAGTCGGACAGGGGGGAACATTCAGTACTTC